The 32 T cell receptor beta chains in this list originate from one sample, sequenced in a study of OX40 agonist ivuxolimab in advanced cancers. Produced via immunoSEQ multiplex PCR; TCRdb's table is partial and in-frame only. The data show about 84,000 clones, roughly 89% seen once. Source: CD4+ or CD8+ T cells sorted from blood, taken in a trial of the OX40 agonist ivuxolimab. Source of these receptors: an adult with an advanced solid tumor such as melanoma, head and neck, liver or kidney cancer.

V and J are TRBV2 and TRBJ2-5, with 10 nucleotides matching TRBD1. The germline V gene has CDR1 SNHLY and CDR2 FYNNEI. Trimming took 6 bases from V and 2 from J; bases not matched to a gene: 6. The CDR3 runs to 15 residues. CDR3 nucleotides: TGTGCCAGCAGGTACCGGGACAGGGGACAAGAGACCCAGTACTTC. Its protein is CASRYRDRGQETQYF. Based on the CDR3 plus reference TRBV2 and TRBJ2-5, the full variable domain is EPEVTQTPSHQVTQMGQEVILRCVPISNHLYFYWYRQILGQKVEFLVSFYNNEISEKSEIFDDQFSVERPDGSNFTLKIRSTKLEDSAMYFCASRYRDRGQETQYFGPGTRLLVL.

The rearrangement uses TRBV5-5 and TRBJ2-1; TRBD2 matches at 8 bases. Germline V CDR1 and CDR2: SGHKS, YYEKEE (reference sequence). The CDR3 sequence is 14 residues long. The ends lost 0 bases at V and 12 bases at J; junction bases unmatched: 8. The CDR3 loop reads CASSLVLAGSGQFF. The CDR3 DNA reads TGTGCCAGCAGCTTGGTATTAGCGGGATCGGGGCAGTTCTTC.

This chain connects TRBV6-5 to TRBJ1-5; D possibly corresponds to TRBD1 (5 bases). This CDR3 contains 14 residues. V lost 0 bases and J lost 2, with 5 bases in between. Germline loops: CDR1 MNHEY, CDR2 SVGAGI. CDR3 sequence: CASSYSRGNQPQHF. The CDR3 region has the DNA TGTGCCAGCAGTTACTCCAGGGGCAATCAGCCCCAGCATTTT.

The CDR3 here is CASSLFSLNEQFF. DNA for the CDR3: TGCGCCAGCAGCTTGTTTAGCCTCAATGAGCAGTTCTTC. The chain carries TRBV5-1 and TRBJ2-1; D gene uncertain. Germline CDR1 and CDR2: SGHRS and YFSETQ. The CDR3 has 13 residues. Trimming shortened V by 1 base and J by 6 bases, and 8 bases separated the two germline ends.

This chain joins TRBV5-6 and TRBJ2-7, with D possibly TRBD1 on 6 matching bases. The CDR3 has 12 amino acids. V dropped 5 bases and J dropped 3 bases, with 9 bases sitting between them. The V gene's germline CDR1 is SGHDT and CDR2 YYEEEE. CDR3 protein: CASSTGRYEQYV. As DNA, the CDR3 is TGTGCCAGCAGTACAGGGCGCTACGAGCAGTACGTC.

This clone has a single count. The chain links TRBV15 to TRBJ2-7, with D hard to call. Trimming cost V 0 bases and J 6 bases, with 9 bases left between them. The CDR3 sequence is 13 residues long. Germline V gene sequence: CDR1 LNHNV, CDR2 YYDKDF (reference sequence). This chain's CDR3 is CATSRDPLAEQYF. The CDR3 DNA follows: TGTGCCACCAGCAGAGATCCGCTCGCCGAGCAGTACTTC.

This chain links TRBV19 with TRBJ2-1, with D unresolved. This CDR3 has 16 amino acids. In germline, CDR1 is LNHDA, CDR2 SQIVND (reference sequence). Trimming pared 3 bases from V and 6 bases from J, leaving 18 bases between. The CDR3, as DNA: TGTGCCAGTAGTATTCGAAATCCCTACCCTGGCAATGAGCAGTTCTTC. Translation: CASSIRNPYPGNEQFF.

The chain carries TRBV11-2 and TRBJ1-1, with 9 bases lining up with TRBD1. V dropped 0 bases and J dropped 4; count of bases not matched to a gene: 3. In germline, CDR1 is SGHAT, CDR2 FQNNGV. The CDR3 covers 15 residues. The CDR3 is CASSLETGGFTEAFF. The CDR3 nucleotides read TGTGCCAGCAGCTTAGAGACAGGGGGTTTCACTGAAGCTTTCTTT.

The chain recombines TRBV6-5 with TRBJ1-1; TRBD1 agrees at 7 bases. Germline lookup yields CDR1 MNHEY and CDR2 SVGAGI. This CDR3 region has 13 residues. Trimming removed 8 bases from V and 6 bases from J; junction bases left unmatched: 9. The CDR3 nucleotides are TGTGCCAGCTATGACAGGGCGTGGGCTGAAGCTTTCTTT. Translated, it gives CASYDRAWAEAFF.

The gene calls are TRBV6-6 and TRBJ1-5; D not resolved. The CDR3 consists of 14 residues. V lost 6 bases, J lost 7 bases, and 16 bases lay in between. CDR1 MNHNY and CDR2 SVGAGI come from the germline V gene (reference sequence). The CDR3 is CASRNGREGQPQHF. In DNA form, the CDR3 reads TGTGCCAGCAGGAACGGGAGGGAAGGGCAGCCCCAGCATTTT.

The DNA for the CDR3 is TGCGCCAGCAGCCCTACCGTGGTGCCTGGAAACACCATATATTTT. It translates to CASSPTVVPGNTIYF. This rearrangement joins TRBV4-1 to TRBJ1-3; D is ambiguous. Trimming cost V 4 bases and J 2 bases, with 12 bases left between them. The CDR3 extends over 15 amino acids. The V gene's germline CDR1 is MGHRA and CDR2 YSYEKL.

The rearrangement links TRBV5-1 to TRBJ1-5; D not resolved. In germline, CDR1 is SGHRS, CDR2 YFSETQ. This CDR3 region has 13 residues. The V and J ends lost 4 bases and 5 bases respectively, with 10 bases between them. CDR3 sequence: CASSPDLDQPQHF. DNA of the CDR3: TGCGCCAGCAGCCCTGACTTGGATCAGCCCCAGCATTTT.

The chain carries TRBV10-2 and TRBJ2-7, with D perhaps assigned TRBD1 or TRBD2 (5 bases each). Germline CDR1 WSHSY, CDR2 SAAADI. The CDR3 has 14 amino acids. The V end was cut by 0 bases, the J end by 6 bases, with 12 bases between. CDR3 coding DNA: TGCGCCAGCAGTGAGTCGAGTCGGGGCTTCGAGCAGTACGTC. It specifies CASSESSRGFEQYV.

The chain uses TRBV6-5 and TRBJ2-3; 14 positions match TRBD2. Per the germline V gene, CDR1 is MNHEY and CDR2 is SVGAGI. The CDR3 contains 14 residues. The junction had 9 bases not matched to a gene; V was cut back by 6 bases and J by 13 bases. The CDR3 reads CASRTTSGRAGEYF. Here the CDR3 DNA reads TGTGCCAGCAGAACGACTAGCGGGAGGGCCGGGGAGTATTTT.

V usage is TRBV25-1 and J usage is TRBJ1-1; D gene ambiguous. Germline-derived CDR1 and CDR2 are MGHDK and SYGVNS. The germline V and J ends were trimmed by 4 bases and 1 base, with 10 bases remaining between them. CDR3 length equals 14 residues. CDR3 nucleotides: TGTGCCAGCAGTGTCGGGCAAACGAACACTGAAGCTTTCTTT. Protein: CASSVGQTNTEAFF. Variable domain in full (rest from reference TRBV25-1 and TRBJ1-1): EADIYQTPRYLVIGTGKKITLECSQTMGHDKMYWYQQDPGMELHLIHYSYGVNSTEKGDLSSESTVSRIRTEHFPLTLESARPSHTSQYLCASSVGQTNTEAFFGQGTRLTVV.

The V gene is TRBV6-5, the J gene TRBJ1-2; TRBD1 aligns across 10 bases. Trimming took 0 bases from V and 6 from J; bases not matched to a gene: 1. The CDR3 covers 14 residues. CDR1 is MNHEY and CDR2 is SVGAGI in the germline V gene. The CDR3 is CASSYSDRGDGYTF. The CDR3 DNA is TGTGCCAGCAGTTACTCGGACAGGGGGGATGGCTACACCTTC.

The J gene is TRBJ1-2, the V gene TRBV28; D is ambiguous. The CDR3 runs 17 residues. Trimming left V 3 bases short and J 4 bases short, with 21 bases between. CDR1 and CDR2 from the germline V gene are MDHEN and SYDVKM. In DNA, the CDR3 is TGTGCCAGCAGTTTCCATCTTGAGGGTAGGCGTAGCTATGGCTACACCTTC. Amino acids: CASSFHLEGRRSYGYTF.

The chain uses TRBV27 and TRBJ2-1; a possible D gene is TRBD2 (5 bases). CDR1 is MNHEY and CDR2 is SMNVEV in the germline V gene (reference sequence). The V gene lost 6 bases and the J gene lost 9 bases, with 9 bases spanning the gap. There are 11 residues in the CDR3. The CDR3 DNA follows: TGTGCCAGCAGGCAGAGGGCTGAGCAGTTCTTC. Protein: CASRQRAEQFF.

This clone was seen only once. The chain combines TRBV28 with TRBJ2-2; D gene ambiguous. The V end lost 4 bases, the J end lost 7 bases, and 4 bases lay between the germline ends. The CDR3 has 11 residues. Germline CDR1 is MDHEN and CDR2 is SYDVKM. The CDR3 here is CASSSRGELFF. In DNA form, the CDR3 reads TGTGCCAGCAGTTCGCGCGGGGAGCTGTTTTTT.

The chain carries TRBV6-6 and TRBJ1-1; D gene unclear. This CDR3 region has 14 residues. The V end lost 0 bases, the J end lost 0 bases, and 5 bases lay between the germline ends. Looked up from germline, CDR1 is MNHNY and CDR2 is SVGAGI (reference sequence). CDR3 residues: CASSYSAVNTEAFF. In nucleotides, the CDR3 is TGTGCCAGCAGTTACTCGGCAGTGAACACTGAAGCTTTCTTT.

The CDR3 sequence: CASNPLAGSTDTQYF. The CDR3 DNA is TGCGCCAGCAACCCCCTAGCGGGGAGCACAGATACGCAGTATTTT. The chain joins TRBV5-1 to TRBJ2-3, with 9 positions matching TRBD2. The ends lost 6 bases at V and 0 bases at J; junction bases unmatched: 5. This CDR3 is 15 amino acids long. Germline CDR1 reads SGHRS; CDR2 reads YFSETQ.

This rearrangement joins TRBV4-2 to TRBJ1-1, with TRBD1 as a possible D gene (6 bases). Between the trimmed V and J ends, which lost 4 bases and 7 bases, there was a span of 25 bases. Germline assignment: CDR1 LGHNA and CDR2 YNFKEQ. The CDR3 has 17 amino acids. CDR3 region: CASSPYGTPTGVGEAFF. In DNA, the CDR3 is TGTGCCAGCAGCCCTTACGGGACACCCACCGGGGTGGGTGAAGCTTTCTTT.

The chain combines TRBV29-1 with TRBJ1-2; tentatively, D is TRBD1 (6 bases). The germline V gene has CDR1 SQVTM and CDR2 ANQGSEA. V lost 4 bases and J lost 5, with 11 bases in between. The CDR3 has 12 residues. CDR3 residues: CSVGGGFYGYTF. CDR3 coding DNA: TGCAGCGTTGGTGGGGGCTTTTATGGCTACACCTTC. The whole variable domain, remainder taken from reference TRBV29-1 and TRBJ1-2, is SAVISQKPSRDICQRGTSLTIQCQVDSQVTMMFWYRQQPGQSLTLIATANQGSEATYESGFVIDKFPISRPNLTFSTLTVSNMSPEDSSIYLCSVGGGFYGYTFGSGTRLTVV.

V and J are TRBV5-4 and TRBJ1-2, with D possibly matching TRBD1 (6 bases). The V gene's germline CDR1 is SGHNT and CDR2 YYREEE (reference sequence). Trimming pared 4 bases from V and 5 bases from J, leaving 9 bases between. This CDR3 contains 12 residues. The CDR3 reads CASSPDRYGYTF. The CDR3 DNA is TGTGCCAGCAGCCCGGACAGATATGGCTACACCTTC.

This clone appeared once. This chain uses TRBV9 with TRBJ2-1; TRBD2 matches 7 bases. The germline CDR1 and CDR2 sequences are SGDLS and YYNGEE. The CDR3 sequence is 16 residues long. Trimming cost V 4 bases and J 6 bases; bases outside gene matches: 13. Written as DNA, the CDR3 is TGTGCCAGCAGCCGCGAGGGAACTAGCGAGGGCAATGAGCAGTTCTTC. Protein sequence: CASSREGTSEGNEQFF.

The rearrangement joins TRBV11-2 to TRBJ1-5; D gene uncertain. This CDR3 comprises 14 residues. CDR1 and CDR2 (germline): SGHAT, FQNNGV. The germline V and J ends were trimmed by 1 base and 6 bases, with 10 bases remaining between them. CDR3 bases: TGTGCCAGCAGCTTAGCAATTGGGGTTCAGCCCCAGCATTTT. It is translated as CASSLAIGVQPQHF.

A single count supports this clone. V usage is TRBV27 and J usage is TRBJ1-1, with 8 bases identical to TRBD1. V dropped 3 bases and J dropped 4; count of bases not matched to a gene: 4. CDR1 is MNHEY and CDR2 is SMNVEV in the germline V gene (reference sequence). The CDR3 has 14 residues. The DNA of the CDR3 is TGTGCCAGCAGTTTGGCAGGGGGCCCCACTGAAGCTTTCTTT. Translation: CASSLAGGPTEAFF.

The chain carries TRBV6-1 and TRBJ2-3, with a possible D match to TRBD2 (6 bases). Germline CDR1 MNHNS, CDR2 SASEGT. Trimming shortened V by 3 bases and J by 2 bases, and 12 bases separated the two germline ends. This CDR3 is built from 15 residues. The CDR3, as DNA: TGTGCCAGCAGTGATCGGGGGAGGAACACAGATACGCAGTATTTT. It yields the protein CASSDRGRNTDTQYF.

This chain uses TRBV19 with TRBJ1-3, with a tentative D call TRBD1 (5 bases). Germline V gene lookup returns CDR1 LNHDA and CDR2 SQIVND (reference sequence). The CDR3 is 14 residues long. Trimming removed 7 bases from V and 4 bases from J, with 14 bases in between. The CDR3 loop reads CASTLPGAGNTIYF. The CDR3 DNA reads TGTGCCAGTACCCTGCCCGGGGCAGGAAACACCATATATTTT. Full variable domain (missing parts from reference TRBV19 and TRBJ1-3): DGGITQSPKYLFRKEGQNVTLSCEQNLNHDAMYWYRQDPGQGLRLIYYSQIVNDFQKGDIAEGYSVSREKKESFPLTVTSAQKNPTAFYLCASTLPGAGNTIYFGEGSWLTVV.

The rearrangement uses TRBV5-4 and TRBJ2-1; D call uncertain. The germline V gene has CDR1 SGHNT and CDR2 YYREEE (reference sequence). V was shortened by 4 bases and J by 6 bases, with 14 bases between the two germline ends. The CDR3 extends over 14 amino acids. The DNA of the CDR3 is TGTGCCAGCAGCGCATCGGGTGGATTCAATGAGCAGTTCTTC. As protein: CASSASGGFNEQFF.

The chain is built from TRBV7-3 and TRBJ1-2; D not resolved. This CDR3 is 13 amino acids long. The V end lost 3 bases, the J end lost 8 bases, and 13 bases lay between the germline ends. The germline V gene encodes CDR1 SGHTA and CDR2 FQGTGA. The CDR3: CASSFGQRTGYTF. CDR3 nucleotide sequence: TGTGCCAGCAGCTTCGGGCAGAGGACCGGCTACACCTTC.

The genes are TRBV7-2 and TRBJ2-3, with D perhaps TRBD2 (6 bases). Trimming pared 3 bases from V and 2 bases from J, leaving 15 bases between. This CDR3 is built from 16 residues. Germline assignment: CDR1 SGHTA and CDR2 FQGNSA. This chain's CDR3 is CASSFRPGLNTDTQYF. The CDR3 nucleotides are TGTGCCAGCAGCTTCCGACCGGGACTCAACACAGATACGCAGTATTTT.